This T cell receptor (beta chain) was profiled in a study of T cells expressing NK-cell markers (dated by TCRdb to the early 2020s). For the wider study: TCR beta-chain repertoires were profiled in sorted CD3+CD56+NKG2C+, CD3+CD56+NKG2C- and CD3+CD56-NKG2C+ T-cell subsets from fewer than 10 donors. Among the eight sequenced donors, seven were HCMV-seropositive and one was HCMV-seronegative. Libraries were sequenced as 2 x 150 bp reads on Illumina HiSeq 2000/2500, MiSeq or NextSeq. The study sequenced eight donors, all healthy volunteers chosen at random: three men and five women. Paper-wide results and their limitations: Whether the expanded NKG2C-expressing T cell clones were specific for HCMV antigens was left unclear. Those dominant clonotypes were again the most abundant among CD3+CD56-NKG2C+ cells in a handful of donors, at roughly 25-65%. In six donors, the dominant CD3+CD56+NKG2C+ clonotypes ranked among the top 10 CD8+ clonotypes, making up about 1.0-7.5% of CD8+ T cells.

In regard to this clonotype: Its recognized antigen is unknown.

The sample was run on an Illumina HiSeq 2000. 5'RACE template switching, by which a universal primer site and unique molecular identifiers were added, was used to make TCR beta cDNA libraries. Priming for cDNA synthesis came from the TCR beta constant segment, and two successive PCR amplification steps followed. Per the original workflow: MIGEC was used to demultiplex reads and group reads by UMI, and MiTCR was used to assemble and quantify clonotypes. To exclude erroneous sequences, only TCR cDNA sequences supported by at least two reads were retained. The tcR package was used for downstream repertoire analysis, and clonotypes were matched between fractions using CDR3 nucleotide sequence together with V segment. VDJmatch was used to annotate antigen specificity against VDJdb, with one amino acid substitution allowed in CDR3. TCRdb reprocessed the reads, reporting each CDR3 protein sequence once and no DNA. The V and J calls reflect TCRdb's pipeline rather than the authors' work. The sample's table lists a count of about 150,000 distinct CDR3 sequences. The ten largest clonotypes hold around 35% of the sample.

HCMV-specific IgG was detected in serum with a commercial ELISA kit to determine HCMV serostatus. Ficoll density gradient centrifugation was used to isolate peripheral blood mononuclear cells from blood. Sequencing input: blood T cells: a sorted CD56 or NKG2C T cell subset, CD4+ or CD8+ T cells, or bulk PBMC T cells (not recorded which). The TCR was taken from a woman between 45 and 65 years old in good health. Donor details come from another sample of the same person, matched by shared clones.

This receptor has the CDR3 CASSLGTESYEQYF. This receptor chain uses TRBV6-1 and TRBJ2-7; TCRdb returns TRBD1, unconfirmable since there is no DNA. Counted from cysteine to phenylalanine, this CDR3 has 14 amino acids. Nucleotide data are not available. Per the germline V gene, MNHNS is the CDR1 and SASEGT is the CDR2.